Below, 19 T cell receptor beta chains from the same sample are listed, as sequenced in a study of response to subunit inactivated influenza vaccine (dated by TCRdb to 2016 to 2019). The protocol used for the library was RT-PCR. Sequencing relied on an Illumina HiSeq 2500. Starting from the raw public reads, TCRdb applied fastp trimming at Q25, assembled clones with MiXCR and retained in-frame beta chains. Rows with one shared CDR3 protein collapse into an entry with the most common genes and DNA. For this sample the table gives about 190,000 distinct CDR3 sequences, of which around 14% were detected only once. The ten largest clones take up approximately 24% of the sample. Sample: CD8+ T cells sorted from PBMCs, taken less than 6 days after vaccination. Receptors originate from a man aged 45-60 years who received an inactivated influenza vaccine. Donor details come from another sample of the same person, matched by shared clones.

This clonotype showed up just a few times. The chain couples TRBV12-3 or TRBV12-4 to TRBJ2-3; a weak D match, TRBD1 (5 bases). V was cut by 5 bases and J by 0 bases, with 12 bases left in between. CDR3 length equals 15 residues. The DNA for the CDR3 is TGTGCCAGCAGTCAGAGTGACAGTAGCACAGATACGCAGTATTTT. Its translation is CASSQSDSSTDTQYF.

This chain connects TRBV28 to TRBJ2-5, with TRBD1 matching over 11 bases. Germline assignment: CDR1 MDHEN and CDR2 SYDVKM. The CDR3 extends over 16 amino acids. The junction had 6 bases not matched to a gene; V was cut back by 3 bases and J by 3 bases. The CDR3 region is CASSFYGTGGKETQYF. CDR3 nucleotide sequence: TGTGCCAGCAGTTTCTACGGGACAGGGGGGAAAGAGACCCAGTACTTC.

This clonotype was seen more than once but under ten times. The rearrangement links TRBV5-1 to TRBJ2-1; no reliable D call. Germline V gene data show CDR1 as SGHRS and CDR2 as YFSETQ. Trimming cost V 1 base and J 5 bases, with 4 bases left between them. The CDR3 contains 12 residues. In nucleotides, the CDR3 is TGCGCCAGCAGCTTGCTCAACAATGAGCAGTTCTTC. It codes for CASSLLNNEQFF.

The J gene is TRBJ2-5, the V gene TRBV7-9, with D perhaps TRBD1 (6 bases). Germline values: CDR1 SEHNR, CDR2 FQNEAQ (reference sequence). CDR3 length: 13 amino acids. Trimming pared 5 bases from V and 2 bases from J, leaving 9 bases between. The CDR3 bases are TGTGCCAGCAGCCCAGGGGTTCAAGAGACCCAGTACTTC. It yields the protein CASSPGVQETQYF.

This clonotype was observed a few times. The chain carries TRBV12-3 or TRBV12-4 and TRBJ2-6; perhaps TRBD1 as D (6 bases). V lost 6 bases and J 4 bases, leaving 13 bases between the germline ends. This CDR3 is 15 amino acids long. CDR3 nucleotides: TGTGCCAGCAGCATCGGACAGTTCGGGGCCAACGTCCTGACTTTC. Encoded protein: CASSIGQFGANVLTF.

This clonotype was observed a few times. The chain links TRBV29-1 to TRBJ1-1, with D maybe TRBD1 (6 bases). Germline CDR1 reads SQVTM; CDR2 reads ANQGSEA. The CDR3 totals 13 residues. Deletions cut 1 base from V and 7 bases from J, with 13 bases between. Here the CDR3 reads CSVEVNREFEAFF. The CDR3 DNA follows: TGCAGCGTTGAAGTGAACAGGGAATTTGAAGCTTTCTTT.

CDR3 DNA: TGTGCCAGCAGTTACTCTTCCCGACAGGGGGGAGCCTACGAGCAGTACTTC. Translation: CASSYSSRQGGAYEQYF. This chain joins TRBV6-5 and TRBJ2-7; 9 positions agree with TRBD1. V trimming: 0 bases; J trimming: 2 bases; junction bases outside the gene matches: 8. Germline V lookup: CDR1 MNHEY, CDR2 SVGAGI. This CDR3 has 17 amino acids.

V usage is TRBV15 and J usage is TRBJ2-5; 9 nucleotides line up with TRBD1. This CDR3 region has 14 residues. The germline CDR1 and CDR2 sequences are LNHNV and YYDKDF (reference sequence). The V gene end was trimmed by 0 bases and the J gene end by 5 bases; junction bases not matched to a gene: 1. CDR3 protein: CATSRDDRGETQYF. CDR3 sequence (DNA): TGTGCCACCAGCAGAGATGACAGGGGGGAGACCCAGTACTTC.

The J gene is TRBJ2-1, the V gene TRBV7-8; 10 nucleotides line up with TRBD1. The germline gives CDR1 SGHVS, CDR2 FQNEAQ. The ends lost 5 bases at V and 12 bases at J; junction bases unmatched: 4. The CDR3 runs to 12 residues. The DNA for the CDR3 is TGTGCCAGCAGCCGGGACAGGGGAGTGCAGTTCTTC. Translated: CASSRDRGVQFF.

This clonotype was picked up a small number of times. The gene calls are TRBV11-1 and TRBJ2-2, with a possible D match to TRBD1 (6 bases). The germline V gene has CDR1 SGHAT and CDR2 FQDESV (reference sequence). This CDR3 spans 18 amino acids. Between the trimmed V and J ends, which lost 4 bases and 0 bases, there was a span of 18 bases. CDR3 DNA: TGTGCCAGCAGCTCTTCGGACAGATCCGTCGCGAACACCGGGGAGCTGTTTTTT. It codes for CASSSSDRSVANTGELFF.

As for this clonotype: A much larger clone is a single base away; this may be a read error. This chain links TRBV5-5 with TRBJ2-7, with TRBD2 identical over 9 bases. Germline-derived CDR1 and CDR2 are SGHKS and YYEKEE (reference sequence). The CDR3 totals 14 residues. The CDR3 DNA reads TGTGCCAGCAGCTTCCGCGGGGGGGGCTACGAGCACTACTTC. It encodes CASSFRGGGYEHYF.

This clonotype has only a few counts. V gene TRBV3-1 combines with J gene TRBJ2-7; D is unresolved. CDR1 is LGHDT, CDR2 YNNKEL, per germline (reference sequence). The CDR3 consists of 13 residues. V was pared by 4 bases and J by 1 base, with 8 bases between. CDR3 sequence: CASSPGFSYEQYF. The CDR3 nucleotides are TGTGCCAGCAGCCCCGGTTTTTCCTACGAGCAGTACTTC.

This clonotype showed up just a few times. The V and J genes are TRBV29-1 and TRBJ2-7, with TRBD1 identical over 8 bases. The V gene's germline CDR1 is SQVTM and CDR2 ANQGSEA. This CDR3 is built from 17 residues. The V and J ends lost 5 bases and 3 bases, in that order; junction bases with no gene match: 18. CDR3 amino acids: CSVWYLGQGLQGYEQYF. The CDR3, as DNA: TGCAGCGTTTGGTATTTAGGACAGGGCCTGCAGGGCTACGAGCAGTACTTC.

This clonotype was counted a few times. Likely a read error: the CDR3 ends without its conserved phenylalanine or tryptophan. The chain joins TRBV27 to TRBJ2-1; 11 nucleotides line up with TRBD2. This CDR3 has 16 amino acids. V gave up 5 bases and J gave up 5 bases; unmatched junction bases: 8. Germline lookup yields CDR1 MNHEY and CDR2 SMNVEV (reference sequence). CDR3 region: CASSAAGLAAHNEQFS. DNA for the CDR3: TGTGCCAGCAGTGCCGCGGGACTAGCGGCTCACAATGAGCAGTTCTCC.

J is TRBJ2-7 and V is TRBV15; maybe TRBD1 (5 bases). V shed 0 bases and J shed 5 bases, with 14 bases lying between them. CDR1 is LNHNV, CDR2 YYDKDF, per germline (reference sequence). This CDR3 has 15 residues. The DNA of the CDR3 is TGTGCCACCAGCAGAGACTATCGCAGGGTCGACGAGCAGTACTTC. Translated: CATSRDYRRVDEQYF. The full variable domain, in which reference TRBV15 and TRBJ2-7 provide the parts outside the CDR3, is DAMVIQNPRYQVTQFGKPVTLSCSQTLNHNVMYWYQQKSSQAPKLLFHYYDKDFNNEADTPDNFQSRRPNTSFCFLDIRSPGLGDTAMYLCATSRDYRRVDEQYFGPGTRLTVT.

This clonotype has just a few counts. This chain uses TRBV27 with TRBJ2-3, with 10 positions matching TRBD2. Trimming at V came to 2 bases and at J to 4 bases, leaving 3 bases not matched to a gene. Germline CDR1 MNHEY, CDR2 SMNVEV (reference sequence). The CDR3 is made up of 15 amino acids. The CDR3, as DNA: TGTGCCAGCAGTTTAATGCTAGCGGGAGCAGATACGCAGTATTTT. Translation: CASSLMLAGADTQYF.

This clonotype was found many times. The rearrangement uses TRBV6-2 or TRBV6-3 and TRBJ2-1, with 8 bases that match TRBD1. CDR3 length: 15 amino acids. V gave up 6 bases and J gave up 9 bases; unmatched junction bases: 13. CDR1 is MNHEY and CDR2 is SVGEGT in the germline V gene. The CDR3 here is CASSRQGPYYGEQFF. In DNA, the CDR3 is TGTGCCAGCAGCCGACAGGGGCCATATTACGGTGAGCAGTTCTTC.

In its sample, this clonotype was seen many times. The rearrangement links TRBV10-3 to TRBJ2-7, with 15 bases lining up with TRBD2. The germline V gene encodes CDR1 ENHRY and CDR2 SYGVKD. CDR3 length: 17 amino acids. V trimming: 3 bases; J trimming: 2 bases; junction bases outside the gene matches: 5. Written as DNA, the CDR3 is TGTGCCATCAGTGATCCCGGGACTAGCGGGGGGACCTACGAGCAGTACTTC. It translates to CAISDPGTSGGTYEQYF.

The genes are TRBV14 and TRBJ2-1, with D possibly TRBD2 on 5 matching bases. Germline assignment: CDR1 SGHDN and CDR2 FVKESK. The V end was cut by 2 bases, the J end by 7 bases, with 9 bases between. The CDR3 is 13 amino acids. For the CDR3, the DNA is TGTGCCAGCAGCCAATTTCGCGGGAATGAGCAGTTCTTC. The encoded protein is CASSQFRGNEQFF.